These 4 T cell receptor beta chains share one sample of origin, sequenced in a study of T cells expressing NK-cell markers (dated by TCRdb to 2018 to 2021). To prepare the library, 5' RACE was applied. These reads were obtained on an Illumina HiSeq 2000. TCRdb reprocessed the reads and assigns one entry to each CDR3 protein sequence, leaving out DNA. The sample's records list about 450,000 distinct CDR3 sequences. Roughly 7.2% of the sample goes to the ten largest clones. The sequenced sample consisted of blood T cells: a sorted CD56 or NKG2C T cell subset, CD4+ or CD8+ T cells, or bulk PBMC T cells (not recorded which). The origin of the receptors is a woman aged 18 to 69 in good health.

The chain carries TRBV7-3 and TRBJ2-5; the D gene TCRdb calls, TRBD1, cannot be checked with no DNA. The germline CDR1 and CDR2 sequences are SGHTA and FQGTGA. The CDR3 covers 13 residues. The CDR3 sequence: CASSSGQGQTQYF.

The J gene is TRBJ2-3, the V gene TRBV11-1; TCRdb's D call, TRBD1, is unchecked because there is no DNA. The CDR3 has 18 amino acids. CDR1 and CDR2 (germline): SGHAT, FQDESV (reference sequence). CDR3 sequence: CASSSDGGMNTNTDTQYF.

This CDR3 reads CASSYYGVQETQYF. The V call is TRBV6-5, the J call TRBJ2-5. CDR1 MNHEY and CDR2 SVGAGI come from the germline V gene. This CDR3 is 14 amino acids long.

The chain joins TRBV7-3 to TRBJ1-2; with no DNA, the TCRdb D assignment of TRBD1 cannot be verified. CDR3 length equals 16 residues. Germline loops: CDR1 SGHTA, CDR2 FQGTGA. CDR3 loop: CASSLGDRSANYGYTF.